This passage covers 9 T cell receptor beta chains from one sample sequenced in a study of tumor-infiltrating lymphocytes in primary liver carcinoma. Using a constant-region primer together with ProtoScript II reverse transcriptase, TCR beta cDNA was made from about 500 ng of total RNA. Three rounds of nested multiplex PCR with slightly modified ARM-PCR produced TCR beta libraries. PCR rounds one and two used TRBV1-TRBV30 forward primers with a C-beta reverse primer for roughly 10 cycles each. One entry per CDR3 protein results from TCRdb running MiXCR on the multiplex PCR reads. The sample has fewer than 400,000 distinct CDR3 sequences; approximately 65% are singletons. For blood RNA, unsorted whole blood served as the source, and germline DNA was extracted too. Sequenced input: peripheral blood. All receptors come from a man between 40 and 49 years old with primary liver carcinoma and hepatitis B virus infection.

This clonotype appeared a single time. This may come from a read error, since a much larger clone is one base off. The chain has TRBV6-1 and TRBJ1-1; D uncertain. The CDR3 consists of 14 residues. The V end lost 11 bases, the J end lost 2 bases, and 18 bases lay between the germline ends. CDR1 MNHNS and CDR2 SASEGT come from the germline V gene. The CDR3 region is CAGGVEFFNTEAFF. The CDR3 DNA reads as TGTGCCGGCGGGGTGGAGTTTTTCAACACTGAAGCTTTCTTT.

In regard to this clonotype: A much larger clone differs by one base, so this may be a read error. The chain couples TRBV4-2 to TRBJ2-5, with 12 nucleotides matching TRBD2. From germline, CDR1 is LGHNA and CDR2 YNFKEQ. This CDR3 spans 16 amino acids. CDR3 protein: CAGSQELAGGQETQYF. The CDR3 bases are TGTGCCGGCAGCCAGGAACTAGCGGGAGGCCAAGAGACCCAGTACTTC.

Comments on this clonotype: A much larger clone differs from this one at a single base, so this may be a read error. The chain is built from TRBV4-1 and TRBJ2-3; TRBD1 is a possible D gene (5 bases). There are 14 residues in the CDR3. Germline CDR1 MGHRA, CDR2 YSYEKL. CDR3 nucleotide sequence: TGCGCCAGCAGCCTGGGAAGGAACACAGGTACGCAGTATTTT. Translation gives CASSLGRNTGTQYF.

As for this clonotype: Being one base from a much bigger clone, this may be a read error. The chain uses TRBV29-1 and TRBJ2-1, with 9 bases aligning to TRBD2. J lost 9 bases, V lost 7 bases, and 16 bases had no gene match. The CDR3 sequence is 15 residues long. The germline gives CDR1 SQVTM, CDR2 ANQGSEA. CDR3 region: CSALERIAGESEQFF. The CDR3 DNA reads as TGCAGCGCCTTAGAACGGATAGCGGGAGAGAGTGAGCAGTTCTTC.

In regard to this clonotype: A read error may account for a junction end that differs from germline. The chain couples TRBV14 to TRBJ2-3; D perhaps matches TRBD1 (6 bases). Germline lookup yields CDR1 SGHDN and CDR2 FVKESK. The CDR3 length is 13 residues. This CDR3 reads CASSPTGQTTQYF. The CDR3 DNA is TGCGCCAGCAGCCCGACAGGACAGACTACGCAGTATTTT.

Concerning this clonotype itself: A much larger clone differs from this one at a single base, so this may be a read error. This CDR3 fails to terminate in the conserved phenylalanine or tryptophan, so it likely reflects a read error. The chain joins TRBV6-2 or TRBV6-3 to TRBJ2-1; 7 bases map to TRBD1. Unmatched junction bases numbered 8, after V lost 5 bases and J lost 10 bases. From germline, CDR1 is MNHEY and CDR2 SVGEGT. This CDR3 has 13 residues. The CDR3 loop reads CASSNLDRAEQFY. As DNA, the CDR3 is TGTGCCAGCAGTAACCTAGACAGGGCCGAGCAGTTCTAC.

Points on this clonotype: The junction does not match germline at one end; this may be a read error. The chain has TRBV5-4 and TRBJ1-2; no firm D call. This CDR3 is 14 amino acids long. Germline CDR1 is SGHNT and CDR2 is YYREEE (reference sequence). The chain's CDR3 is CTSSPPGRNYGYTF. The DNA of the CDR3 is TGTACCAGCAGCCCGCCGGGGAGGAACTATGGCTACACCTTC.

The chain carries TRBV5-4 and TRBJ2-2; TRBD2 is a possible D gene (6 bases). Per germline, CDR1 SGHNT and CDR2 YYREEE (reference sequence). The V and J ends lost 0 bases and 6 bases respectively, with 18 bases between them. CDR3 length: 17 amino acids. As DNA, the CDR3 is TGTGCCAGCAGCTTGGTGGTATTAACGGGAGACCCCGGGGAGCTGTTTTTT. This codes for CASSLVVLTGDPGELFF.

This clonotype was counted a few times. This chain connects TRBV13 to TRBJ2-1; 11 positions match TRBD2. CDR1 and CDR2 (germline): PRHDT, FYEKMQ (reference sequence). V was clipped by 2 bases and J by 9 bases; unmatched bases: 18. The CDR3 extends over 19 amino acids. For the CDR3, the DNA is TGTGCCAGCAGCTTACCCCCTAGCGGGAGGTTAACTTTTCGTAGTGAGCAGTTCTTC. This codes for CASSLPPSGRLTFRSEQFF.